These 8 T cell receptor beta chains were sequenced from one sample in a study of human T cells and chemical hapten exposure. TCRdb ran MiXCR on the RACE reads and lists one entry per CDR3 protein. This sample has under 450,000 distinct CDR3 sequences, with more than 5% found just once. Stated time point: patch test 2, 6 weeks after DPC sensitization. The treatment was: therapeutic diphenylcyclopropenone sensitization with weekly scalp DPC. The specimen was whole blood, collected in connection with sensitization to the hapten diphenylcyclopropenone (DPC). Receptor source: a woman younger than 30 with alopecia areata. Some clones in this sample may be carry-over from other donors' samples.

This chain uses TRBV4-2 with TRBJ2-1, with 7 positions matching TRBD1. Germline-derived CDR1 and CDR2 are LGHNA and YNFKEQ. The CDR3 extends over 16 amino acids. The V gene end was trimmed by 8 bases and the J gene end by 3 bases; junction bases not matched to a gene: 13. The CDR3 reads CASDSGKRQGYNEQFF. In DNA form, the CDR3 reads TGTGCCAGCGACTCGGGGAAGAGACAGGGCTACAATGAGCAGTTCTTC.

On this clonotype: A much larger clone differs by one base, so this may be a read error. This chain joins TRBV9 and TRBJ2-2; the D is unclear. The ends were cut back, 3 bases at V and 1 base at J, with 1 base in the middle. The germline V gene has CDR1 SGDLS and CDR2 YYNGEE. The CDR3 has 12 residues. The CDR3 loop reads CASSGNTGELFF. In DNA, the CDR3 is TGTGCCAGCAGCGGGAACACCGGGGAGCTGTTTTTT.

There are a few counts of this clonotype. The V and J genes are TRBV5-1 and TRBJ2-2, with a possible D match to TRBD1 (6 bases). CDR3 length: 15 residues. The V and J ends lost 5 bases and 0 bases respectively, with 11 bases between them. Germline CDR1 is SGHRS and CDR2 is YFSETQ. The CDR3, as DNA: TGCGCCAGCAGAACCGGGACAACGAACACCGGGGAGCTGTTTTTT. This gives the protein CASRTGTTNTGELFF. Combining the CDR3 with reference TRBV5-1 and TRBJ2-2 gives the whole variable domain KAGVTQTPRYLIKTRGQQVTLSCSPISGHRSVSWYQQTPGQGLQFLFEYFSETQRNKGNFPGRFSGRQFSNSRSEMNVSTLELGDSALYLCASRTGTTNTGELFFGEGSRLTVL.

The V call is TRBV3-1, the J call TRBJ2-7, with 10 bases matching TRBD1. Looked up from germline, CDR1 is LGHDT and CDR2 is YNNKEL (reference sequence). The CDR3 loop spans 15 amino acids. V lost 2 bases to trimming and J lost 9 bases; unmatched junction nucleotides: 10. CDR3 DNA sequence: TGTGCCAGCAGCCAAAGTCAGGGACAGGGGTCGTGGCAGTACTTC. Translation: CASSQSQGQGSWQYF.

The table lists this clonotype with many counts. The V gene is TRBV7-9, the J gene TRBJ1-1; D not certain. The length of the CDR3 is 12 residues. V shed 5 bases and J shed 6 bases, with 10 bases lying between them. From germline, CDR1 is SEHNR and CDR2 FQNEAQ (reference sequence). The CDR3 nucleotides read TGTGCCAGCAGCCCGGCAGCTTCTGAAGCTTTCTTT. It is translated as CASSPAASEAFF.

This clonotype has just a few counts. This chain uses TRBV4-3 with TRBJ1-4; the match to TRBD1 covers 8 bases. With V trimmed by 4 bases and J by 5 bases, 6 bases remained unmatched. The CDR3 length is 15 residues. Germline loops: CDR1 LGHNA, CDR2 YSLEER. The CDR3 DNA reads TGCGCCAGCAGCCGAAACAGGGGGTTCAATGAAAAACTGTTTTTT. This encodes CASSRNRGFNEKLFF.

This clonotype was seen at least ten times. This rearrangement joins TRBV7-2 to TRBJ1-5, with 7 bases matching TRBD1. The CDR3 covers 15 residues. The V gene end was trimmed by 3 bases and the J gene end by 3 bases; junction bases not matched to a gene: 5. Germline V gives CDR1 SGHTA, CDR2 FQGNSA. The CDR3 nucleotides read TGTGCCAGCAGCTTGGACAGGACAATCAATCAGCCCCAGCATTTT. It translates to CASSLDRTINQPQHF.

The CDR3 loop reads CASMGQVNQPQHF. CDR3 sequence (DNA): TGTGCCAGCATGGGACAGGTCAATCAGCCCCAGCATTTT. The chain uses TRBV2 and TRBJ1-5; 8 bases are a match to TRBD1. V was clipped by 7 bases and J by 3 bases; unmatched bases: 2. Germline assignment: CDR1 SNHLY and CDR2 FYNNEI. The CDR3 contains 13 residues.